This T cell receptor beta chain was captured by sequencing in a study of blood T cell repertoires in COVID-19. Clones were read by immunoSEQ multiplex PCR, and TCRdb kept only the in-frame ones, dropping some. The sample lists approximately 100,000 clones, about 86% seen once, with about 2.5% in the top ten. The specimen was PBMCs or T cells enriched from blood (not recorded which). This receptor was taken from a woman between 50 and 59 years old who had recovered from COVID-19.

The CDR3 DNA follows: TGTGCCAGCAGTTACTCCTCTAGCGGGACACAAGAGACCCAGTACTTC. This encodes CASSYSSSGTQETQYF. This rearrangement joins TRBV6-5 to TRBJ2-5; 9 bases match TRBD2. The ends lost 0 bases at V and 2 bases at J; junction bases unmatched: 4. The CDR3 length is 16 residues. Germline values: CDR1 MNHEY, CDR2 SVGAGI.